What follows describes a single TCR beta chain. The sample comes from a study of human T cells and chemical hapten exposure. Study-level information: Across the whole study, which lasted roughly five months, patients were given diphenylcyclopropenone on the scalp once a week. Patients having alopecia areata, totalis or universalis were mostly female.

As for time point: pre-sensitization, week 0. As to treatment: therapeutic diphenylcyclopropenone sensitization with weekly scalp DPC. The CDR3 loop spans 15 amino acids. CDR1 is SGHDN, CDR2 FVKESK, per germline. V lost 2 bases to trimming and J lost 6 bases, with 14 bases between them. The library attached unique molecular identifiers to individual cDNA molecules. MiXCR was run by TCRdb on the RACE reads, yielding one entry per CDR3 protein. The sample has roughly 260,000 distinct CDR3 sequences, around 9.3% seen once. The sample here was whole blood, taken in connection with sensitization to the hapten diphenylcyclopropenone (DPC). The chain is built from TRBV14 and TRBJ2-1, with D perhaps given as TRBD1 or TRBD2 (5 bases each). The receptor comes from a woman aged 40 to 50 with alopecia areata. Some clones in this sample may be carry-over from other donors' samples. The CDR3 region is CASSQSGTGSNEQFF. DNA of the CDR3: TGTGCCAGCAGCCAAAGTGGGACGGGTAGCAATGAGCAGTTCTTC.